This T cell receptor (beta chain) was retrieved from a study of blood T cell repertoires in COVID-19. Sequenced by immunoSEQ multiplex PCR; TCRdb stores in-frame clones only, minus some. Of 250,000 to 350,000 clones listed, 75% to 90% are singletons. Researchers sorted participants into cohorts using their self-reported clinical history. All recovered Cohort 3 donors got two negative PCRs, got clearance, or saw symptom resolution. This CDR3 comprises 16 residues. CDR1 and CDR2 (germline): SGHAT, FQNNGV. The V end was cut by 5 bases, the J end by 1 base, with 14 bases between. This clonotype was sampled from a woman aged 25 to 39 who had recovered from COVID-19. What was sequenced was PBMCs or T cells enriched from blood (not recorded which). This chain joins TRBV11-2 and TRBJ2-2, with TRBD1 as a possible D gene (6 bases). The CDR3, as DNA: TGTGCCAGCAGCCCGCACATAGGGGGGAACACCGGGGAGCTGTTTTTT. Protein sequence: CASSPHIGGNTGELFF.